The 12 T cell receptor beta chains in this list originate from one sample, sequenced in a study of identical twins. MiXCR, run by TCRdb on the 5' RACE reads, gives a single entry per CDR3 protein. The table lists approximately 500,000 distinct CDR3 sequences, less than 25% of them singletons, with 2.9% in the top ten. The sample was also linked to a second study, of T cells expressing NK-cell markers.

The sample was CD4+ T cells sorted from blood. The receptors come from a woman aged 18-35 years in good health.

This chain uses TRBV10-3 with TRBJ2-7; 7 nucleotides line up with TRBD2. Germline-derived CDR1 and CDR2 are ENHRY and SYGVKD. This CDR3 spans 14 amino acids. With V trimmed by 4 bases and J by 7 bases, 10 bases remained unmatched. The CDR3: CAISGDSGSREQYF. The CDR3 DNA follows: TGTGCCATCAGTGGTGATAGCGGGTCTAGGGAGCAGTACTTC.

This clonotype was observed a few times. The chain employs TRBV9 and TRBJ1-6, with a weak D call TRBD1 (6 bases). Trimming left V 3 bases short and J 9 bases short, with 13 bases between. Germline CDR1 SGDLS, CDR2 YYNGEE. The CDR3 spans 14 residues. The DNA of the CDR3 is TGTGCCAGCAGCGAATACAGGGCGGGTTCACCCCTCCACTTT. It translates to CASSEYRAGSPLHF.

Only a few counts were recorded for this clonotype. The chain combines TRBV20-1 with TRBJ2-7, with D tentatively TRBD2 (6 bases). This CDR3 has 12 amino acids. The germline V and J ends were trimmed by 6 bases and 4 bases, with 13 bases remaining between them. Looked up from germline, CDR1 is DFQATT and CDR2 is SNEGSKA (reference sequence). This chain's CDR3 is CSAPSGAYEQYF. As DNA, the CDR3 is TGCAGTGCCCCCTCGGGAGCATACGAGCAGTACTTC.

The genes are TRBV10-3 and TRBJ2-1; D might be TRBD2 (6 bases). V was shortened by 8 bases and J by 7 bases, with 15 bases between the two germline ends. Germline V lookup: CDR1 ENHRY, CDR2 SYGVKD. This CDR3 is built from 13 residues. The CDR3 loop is CAISQWGVNEQFF. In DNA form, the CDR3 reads TGTGCCATCTCTCAGTGGGGGGTAAATGAGCAGTTCTTC.

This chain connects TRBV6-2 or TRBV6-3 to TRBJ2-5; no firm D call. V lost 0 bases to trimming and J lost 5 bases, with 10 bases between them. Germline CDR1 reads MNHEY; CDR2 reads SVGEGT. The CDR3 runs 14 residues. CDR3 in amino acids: CASSYSMAGETQYF. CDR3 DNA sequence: TGTGCCAGCAGTTACTCGATGGCCGGGGAGACCCAGTACTTC.

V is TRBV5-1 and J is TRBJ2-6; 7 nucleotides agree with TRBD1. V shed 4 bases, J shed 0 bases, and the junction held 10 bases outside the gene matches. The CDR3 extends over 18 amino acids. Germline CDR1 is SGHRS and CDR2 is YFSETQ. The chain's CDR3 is CASSLGGQPPSGANVLTF. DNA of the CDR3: TGCGCCAGCAGCCTAGGGGGACAGCCACCCTCTGGGGCCAACGTCCTGACTTTC. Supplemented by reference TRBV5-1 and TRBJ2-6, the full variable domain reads KAGVTQTPRYLIKTRGQQVTLSCSPISGHRSVSWYQQTPGQGLQFLFEYFSETQRNKGNFPGRFSGRQFSNSRSEMNVSTLELGDSALYLCASSLGGQPPSGANVLTFGAGSRLTVL.

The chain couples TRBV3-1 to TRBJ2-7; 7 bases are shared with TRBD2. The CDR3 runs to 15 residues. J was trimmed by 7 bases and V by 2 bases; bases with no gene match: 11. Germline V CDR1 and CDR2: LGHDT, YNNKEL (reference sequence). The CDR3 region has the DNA TGTGCCAGCAGCCAATATGTCGGGAGGCTGGGGGAGCAGTACTTC. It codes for CASSQYVGRLGEQYF.

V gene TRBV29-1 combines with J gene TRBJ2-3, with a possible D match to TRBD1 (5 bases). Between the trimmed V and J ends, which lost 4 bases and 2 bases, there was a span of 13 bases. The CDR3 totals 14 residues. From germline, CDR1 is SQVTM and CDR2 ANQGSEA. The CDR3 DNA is TGCAGCGTTGCCTCAGGGATAGACACAGATACGCAGTATTTT. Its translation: CSVASGIDTDTQYF.

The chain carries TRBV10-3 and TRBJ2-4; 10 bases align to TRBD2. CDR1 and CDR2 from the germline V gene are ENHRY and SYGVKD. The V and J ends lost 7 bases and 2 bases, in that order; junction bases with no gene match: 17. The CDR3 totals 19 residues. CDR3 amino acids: CAIIPHSLAGVGSKNIQYF. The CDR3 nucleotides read TGTGCCATCATCCCCCACAGTCTAGCGGGAGTCGGGTCCAAAAACATTCAGTACTTC.

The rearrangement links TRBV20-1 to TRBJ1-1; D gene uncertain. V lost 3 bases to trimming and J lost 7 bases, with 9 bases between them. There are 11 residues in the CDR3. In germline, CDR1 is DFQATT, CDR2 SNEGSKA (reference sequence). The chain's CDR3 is CSARVGDEAFF. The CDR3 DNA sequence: TGCAGTGCTAGGGTCGGGGATGAAGCTTTCTTT.

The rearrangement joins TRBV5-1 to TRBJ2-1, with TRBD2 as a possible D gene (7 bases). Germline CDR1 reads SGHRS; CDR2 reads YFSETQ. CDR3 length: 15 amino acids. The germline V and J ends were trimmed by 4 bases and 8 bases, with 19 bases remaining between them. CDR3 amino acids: CASSPSGTGGYEQFF. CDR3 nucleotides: TGCGCCAGCAGCCCATCCGGGACGGGGGGCTATGAGCAGTTCTTC. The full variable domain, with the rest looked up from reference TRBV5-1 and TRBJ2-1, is KAGVTQTPRYLIKTRGQQVTLSCSPISGHRSVSWYQQTPGQGLQFLFEYFSETQRNKGNFPGRFSGRQFSNSRSEMNVSTLELGDSALYLCASSPSGTGGYEQFFGPGTRLTVL.

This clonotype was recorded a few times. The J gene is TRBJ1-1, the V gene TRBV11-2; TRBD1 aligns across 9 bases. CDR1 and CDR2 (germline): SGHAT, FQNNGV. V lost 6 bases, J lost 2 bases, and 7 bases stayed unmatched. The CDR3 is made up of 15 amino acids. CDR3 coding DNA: TGTGCCAGCAGGCGACCGGGACAGGGTAACACTGAAGCTTTCTTT. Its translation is CASRRPGQGNTEAFF.